This TCR beta chain was retrieved from a study of identifying expanded T cells in peripheral blood. The CDR3 has 17 residues. Per the germline V gene, CDR1 is SGHRS and CDR2 is YFSETQ. Trimming shortened V by 0 bases and J by 2 bases, and 16 bases separated the two germline ends. Assay: immunoSEQ multiplex PCR; the TCRdb copy retains only in-frame clones and omits some. Of some 81,000 clones in the sample, approximately 85% are singletons; the top ten hold around 18%. Healthy donors had no documented immune events, such as infections, while sampled. The chain is built from TRBV5-1 and TRBJ2-3; possible D gene TRBD2, 6 bases. The sequencing input was blood. The TCR originated in a person between 18 and 75 years old in good health. CDR3 DNA sequence: TGCGCCAGCAGCTTGGCTGCAGCCGGGGGAGTCACAGATACGCAGTATTTT. Residues: CASSLAAAGGVTDTQYF.